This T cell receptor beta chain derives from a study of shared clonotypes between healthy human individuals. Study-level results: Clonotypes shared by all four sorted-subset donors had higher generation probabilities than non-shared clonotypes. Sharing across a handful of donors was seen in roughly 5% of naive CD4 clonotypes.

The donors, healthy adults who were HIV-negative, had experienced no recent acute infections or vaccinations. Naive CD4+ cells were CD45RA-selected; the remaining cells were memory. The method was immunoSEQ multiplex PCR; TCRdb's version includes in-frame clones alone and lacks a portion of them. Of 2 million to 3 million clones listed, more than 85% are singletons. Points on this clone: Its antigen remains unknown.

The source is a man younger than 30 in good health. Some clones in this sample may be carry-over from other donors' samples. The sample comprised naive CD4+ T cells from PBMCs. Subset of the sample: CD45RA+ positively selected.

DNA for the CDR3: TGTGCCAGCAGCCAGCACGGGACCACCCAAGGAGGGGGCTACACCTTC. It is translated as CASSQHGTTQGGGYTF. The rearrangement joins TRBV7-8 to TRBJ1-2, with D tentatively TRBD1 (5 bases). CDR3 length: 16 residues. CDR1 is SGHVS and CDR2 is FQNEAQ in the germline V gene. V lost 5 bases, J lost 8 bases, and 24 bases lay in between.